The entry below gives a single TCR beta chain sequence along with its context. Its antigen is as yet unknown. Gene names are the mouse ones. The observed sequence ends 1 residue before the CDR3 terminus, with the missing tail filled in from the germline J gene. The entry originates in a study of tissue T cells after allogeneic stem cell transplantation. Broader study findings: Some tissue clones might be persisting host cells; their alloreactivity or antigen specificity was not determined. Tissue-detected TCR repertoire was only partly captured by blood and spleen T cells. Shared clones across patients were few; motif clustering revealed tissue-specific shared signatures.

Data came from immunoSEQ multiplex PCR; TCRdb stores just in-frame clones and leaves some out. Of about 2,500 clones in the sample, about 60% are singletons; the top ten hold roughly 4.5%. With 5 bases removed from V and 0 bases from J, the gap between germline ends came to 6 bases. Germline V gene lookup returns CDR1 SGHDT and CDR2 FRDEAV. The CDR3 covers 13 residues. Sequencing was done on a sample of gut tissue. This chain links TRBV14 with TRBJ1-3; tentatively, D is TRBD1 (6 bases). The receptor was derived from a female BALB/c mouse in good health. Mouse MHC haplotype: H2-d. This CDR3 is CASRQGSGNTLYF. Partial CDR3 DNA: TGTGCCAGCAGACAGGGTTCTGGAAATACGCTCTAT.